One sample yielded the 20 T cell receptor beta chains listed below, sequenced in a study of siplizumab effects on memory and regulatory T cells. Responder and stimulator cells in the mixed lymphocyte reaction were cultured together for around 6 days at 37°C. Some clones are missing from TCRdb's copy, which holds only in-frame ones; the method was immunoSEQ multiplex PCR. Of 6,000 or so clones listed, 35% to 40% are singletons. These receptors have no known antigen. The sample was CFSE-low (dividing) CD8+ T cells sorted from an allogeneic mixed lymphocyte reaction. These receptors were obtained from a human donor in good health; the cells came from an allogeneic mixed lymphocyte reaction.

Note on this clone: A far larger clone is off by one base, so a read error is likely. The CDR3 ends on some other residue instead of the conserved phenylalanine or tryptophan, so this is likely a read error. The rearrangement uses TRBV29-1 and TRBJ1-2; TRBD1 matches at 11 bases. After removal of 6 bases from V and 4 bases from J, the junction contained 16 bases not matched to a gene. From germline, CDR1 is SQVTM and CDR2 ANQGSEA. CDR3 size: 17 residues. CDR3 loop: CSVFGEADRGLSYGYTI. The DNA of the CDR3 is TGCAGCGTCTTCGGGGAGGCGGACAGGGGGCTTTCCTATGGCTACACCATC.

The J gene is TRBJ2-4, the V gene TRBV5-8, with D possibly matching TRBD2 (6 bases). The CDR3 is 16 residues long. Between the trimmed V and J ends, which lost 4 bases and 7 bases, there was a span of 21 bases. Germline V gene data show CDR1 as SGHTS and CDR2 as YDEGEE. CDR3 in DNA: TGTGCCAGCAGCCTCCTTTGGAGGGGTCGGGGGAACATTCAGTACTTC. As protein: CASSLLWRGRGNIQYF.

The CDR3 sequence is CASSFTSGREETQYF. CDR3 DNA sequence: TGTGCCAGCAGCTTTACTAGCGGGAGAGAGGAGACCCAGTACTTC. The rearrangement links TRBV7-9 to TRBJ2-5; 11 bases match TRBD2. The CDR3 length is 15 residues. J gave up 5 bases and V 3 bases, and 5 bases lay outside the gene matches. Germline values: CDR1 SEHNR, CDR2 FQNEAQ (reference sequence).

By share of the sample, this clone is medium-sized (0.01 to 0.1%). The gene calls are TRBV6-1 and TRBJ1-5; D perhaps matches TRBD1 (5 bases). Germline V gene lookup returns CDR1 MNHNS and CDR2 SASEGT. The CDR3 loop spans 16 amino acids. Trimming took 3 bases from V and 3 from J, leaving 15 bases between them. CDR3 nucleotide sequence: TGTGCCAGCAGTGACCCCCTGGGAGGGACCAATCAGCCCCAGCATTTT. Amino acid sequence: CASSDPLGGTNQPQHF.

The genes are TRBV12-5 and TRBJ2-1; TRBD2 matches at 8 bases. V dropped 0 bases and J dropped 5; count of bases not matched to a gene: 0. The CDR3 totals 14 residues. Germline V gene lookup returns CDR1 LGHNT and CDR2 FRNRAP. This CDR3 reads CASGLVAGDNEQFF. Here the CDR3 DNA reads TGTGCTAGTGGTTTGGTAGCGGGAGACAATGAGCAGTTCTTC.

This clone has just a few counts. The chain has TRBV15 and TRBJ1-5, with unresolved D. Germline V gene data show CDR1 as LNHNV and CDR2 as YYDKDF (reference sequence). Trimming removed 0 bases at V and 6 bases at J, with 9 bases between. This CDR3 region has 14 residues. This CDR3 reads CATSRDLRGQPQHF. In DNA, the CDR3 is TGTGCCACCAGCAGAGATCTCCGGGGTCAGCCCCAGCATTTT.

Sample share makes this clone medium-sized. The V and J genes are TRBV14 and TRBJ1-1; TRBD1 aligns across 7 bases. The germline gives CDR1 SGHDN, CDR2 FVKESK. With V trimmed by 6 bases and J by 0 bases, 4 bases remained unmatched. This CDR3 is 14 amino acids long. CDR3 coding DNA: TGTGCCAGCAGACAGACAGGGCTGAACACTGAAGCTTTCTTT. Amino acid sequence: CASRQTGLNTEAFF.

This clone came up a few times. The chain has TRBV18 and TRBJ1-2, with 12 nucleotides matching TRBD1. There are 19 residues in the CDR3. Germline V gives CDR1 KGHSH, CDR2 LQKENI. V shed 2 bases, J shed 5 bases, and the junction held 15 bases outside the gene matches. The CDR3 reads CASSPLGGTGGIGGYGYTF. In nucleotides, the CDR3 is TGTGCCAGCTCACCATTAGGTGGGACAGGGGGCATCGGAGGATATGGCTACACCTTC.

This chain links TRBV27 with TRBJ2-7; maybe TRBD2 (6 bases). CDR3 size: 15 residues. The germline V and J ends were trimmed by 5 bases and 2 bases, with 16 bases remaining between them. The germline V gene encodes CDR1 MNHEY and CDR2 SMNVEV (reference sequence). The CDR3 loop is CASSEVRDVTYEQYF. DNA of the CDR3: TGTGCCAGCAGTGAAGTGCGGGATGTTACCTACGAGCAGTACTTC.

The gene calls are TRBV27 and TRBJ2-7; D is ambiguous. Between the trimmed V and J ends, which lost 7 bases and 1 base, there was a span of 11 bases. The CDR3 length is 13 residues. Germline-derived CDR1 and CDR2 are MNHEY and SMNVEV (reference sequence). In nucleotides, the CDR3 is TGTGCCAGCATGGCAGGCAGATCCTACGAGCAGTACTTC. This translates into CASMAGRSYEQYF.

By share, this clone ranks as medium-sized (0.01 to 0.1%). V is TRBV21-1 and J is TRBJ2-2; TRBD1, the D gene given by the table, was not confirmed from the DNA. TRBV21-1 is a listed pseudogene. The CDR3 extends over 15 amino acids. CDR3 bases: TGTGCCAGCAGATCAGGGGCGGATGGCACCGGGGAGCTGTTTTTT. Amino acids: CASRSGADGTGELFF.

In this sample, this clone is large. This sequence joins TRBV29-1 and TRBJ2-7; 9 bases map to TRBD2. The V gene's germline CDR1 is SQVTM and CDR2 ANQGSEA. CDR3 length: 15 amino acids. J gave up 4 bases and V 6 bases, and 13 bases lay outside the gene matches. Here the CDR3 DNA reads TGCAGCGTCATGCTCCTTAGCGGGAGTTCTTACGAGCAGTACTTC. Its protein is CSVMLLSGSSYEQYF.

The rearrangement uses TRBV7-9 and TRBJ1-2; TRBD1 might be the D (5 bases). CDR3 length: 12 amino acids. Trimming shortened V by 7 bases and J by 4 bases, and 10 bases separated the two germline ends. The germline V gene encodes CDR1 SEHNR and CDR2 FQNEAQ (reference sequence). In DNA, the CDR3 is TGTGCCAGCACCCAGGGACTCTATGGCTACACCTTC. It is translated as CASTQGLYGYTF.

This clone was picked up a small number of times. This chain connects TRBV30 to TRBJ1-1; D call uncertain. Germline values: CDR1 GTSNPN, CDR2 SVGIG (reference sequence). With 4 bases removed from V and 2 bases from J, the gap between germline ends came to 8 bases. CDR3 length: 12 amino acids. The CDR3 coding sequence is TGTGCCTGGAATCTCGGTAACACTGAAGCTTTCTTT. Translating it yields CAWNLGNTEAFF.

The rearrangement uses TRBV5-6 and TRBJ1-4; a possible D gene is TRBD1 (6 bases). Trimming removed 3 bases from V and 7 bases from J, with 10 bases in between. This CDR3 spans 13 amino acids. Germline CDR1 reads SGHDT; CDR2 reads YYEEEE. The CDR3 protein is CASSWGAGEKLFF. As DNA, the CDR3 is TGTGCCAGCAGCTGGGGGGCAGGTGAAAAACTGTTTTTT.

This clone was picked up a small number of times. This chain uses TRBV10-3 with TRBJ1-3; D is uncertain. Deletions cut 0 bases from V and 0 bases from J, with 9 bases between. Germline V gene sequence: CDR1 ENHRY, CDR2 SYGVKD. This CDR3 is built from 16 residues. The CDR3, as DNA: TGTGCCATCAGTGAGTCGTGGCGGATCTCTGGAAACACCATATATTTT. It codes for CAISESWRISGNTIYF.

The V gene is TRBV7-3, the J gene TRBJ2-3; TRBD1 or TRBD2 may be the D gene (5 bases each). The CDR3 runs to 14 residues. The V gene's germline CDR1 is SGHTA and CDR2 FQGTGA. V shed 3 bases and J shed 0 bases, with 7 bases lying between them. The CDR3 here is CASSLGPSTDTQYF. The CDR3, as DNA: TGTGCCAGCAGCTTGGGACCTAGCACAGATACGCAGTATTTT.

The chain has TRBV16 and TRBJ1-2; possibly TRBD1 for D (5 bases). The germline V gene has CDR1 KGHSY and CDR2 FQNENV. V was pared by 7 bases and J by 3 bases, with 12 bases between. This CDR3 has 13 amino acids. CDR3 sequence: CASTSSGDYGYTF. CDR3 DNA sequence: TGTGCCAGCACCTCGTCGGGGGACTATGGCTACACCTTC.

This clone was seen more than once but under ten times. The chain links TRBV7-8 to TRBJ1-5; D not certain. The CDR3 contains 14 residues. Trimming left V 4 bases short and J 11 bases short, with 18 bases between. The germline V gene has CDR1 SGHVS and CDR2 FQNEAQ. The CDR3 here is CASSSGDLWSSQHF. The CDR3 DNA sequence: TGTGCCAGCAGCTCGGGTGATCTGTGGTCCTCCCAGCATTTT.

By proportion, this clone is medium-sized (0.01 to 0.1%). V and J are TRBV29-1 and TRBJ2-7, with unresolved D. The CDR3 covers 13 residues. V lost 3 bases and J lost 5, with 14 bases in between. In germline, CDR1 is SQVTM, CDR2 ANQGSEA. The CDR3 sequence: CSVDITGEHEQYF. The CDR3 nucleotides read TGCAGCGTTGATATCACTGGTGAGCACGAGCAGTACTTC.